These 31 T cell receptor beta chains were all obtained from the same sample, sequenced in a study of cytomegalovirus exposure and HLA in healthy donors. The PCR was carried out with 60 Vbeta primers and 13 Jbeta primers. Produced via immunoSEQ multiplex PCR; TCRdb's table is partial and in-frame only. This table holds more than 85,000 clones, around four fifths found once. Sequences were obtained from PBMCs. The receptor source for this set is a man aged 30-40 years in good health and CMV-seropositive.

The chain couples TRBV6-1 to TRBJ2-1; TRBD1 is a possible D gene (6 bases). V gave up 4 bases and J gave up 10 bases, with 17 bases separating them. The CDR3 runs to 14 residues. Germline CDR1 and CDR2: MNHNS and SASEGT. The CDR3 coding sequence is TGTGCCAGCAGTGCCTTAACAGGGTCGAGGGAGCAGTTCTTC. It codes for CASSALTGSREQFF.

The CDR3 DNA is TGTGCCAGCAGCGCAGTACCCGGACAGGGCAGCAATGAGCAGTTCTTC. Translating gives CASSAVPGQGSNEQFF. V usage is TRBV7-9 and J usage is TRBJ2-1; 8 nucleotides line up with TRBD1. The V gene's germline CDR1 is SEHNR and CDR2 FQNEAQ (reference sequence). The CDR3 covers 16 residues. V lost 5 bases, J lost 6 bases, and 12 bases stayed unmatched.

The rearrangement uses TRBV7-3 and TRBJ1-5; D gene uncertain. Germline CDR1 reads SGHTA; CDR2 reads FQGTGA. This CDR3 has 13 amino acids. Between the trimmed V and J ends, which lost 1 base and 4 bases, there was a span of 5 bases. This CDR3 reads CASSLSRNQPQHF. Written as DNA, the CDR3 is TGTGCCAGCAGCTTAAGTCGTAATCAGCCCCAGCATTTT.

The chain links TRBV27 to TRBJ2-7, with TRBD1 matching 9 bases. The CDR3 spans 14 residues. Unmatched junction bases numbered 9, after V lost 10 bases and J lost 2 bases. Germline V lookup: CDR1 MNHEY, CDR2 SMNVEV (reference sequence). CDR3 bases: TGTGCCACCGGACAGGGGACGAAGACCTACGAGCAGTACTTC. This codes for CATGQGTKTYEQYF.

This clone was seen a handful of times. This chain connects TRBV25-1 to TRBJ2-1; 13 bases line up with TRBD2. The CDR3 is 15 residues long. Trimming cost V 7 bases and J 5 bases; bases outside gene matches: 5. Germline V gene lookup returns CDR1 MGHDK and CDR2 SYGVNS. CDR3 loop: CASTLTSGGDNEQFF. For the CDR3, the DNA is TGTGCCAGCACTCTCACTAGCGGGGGGGACAATGAGCAGTTCTTC.

This chain uses TRBV7-2 with TRBJ1-5; D may be TRBD1 (6 bases). V was trimmed by 1 base and J by 6 bases, leaving 13 bases between them. The germline V gene has CDR1 SGHTA and CDR2 FQGNSA. The CDR3 is made up of 15 amino acids. The DNA of the CDR3 is TGTGCCAGCAGCTTAGTCTCAGGGGCCGGTCAGCCCCAGCATTTT. This translates into CASSLVSGAGQPQHF.

V is TRBV30 and J is TRBJ2-7, with TRBD2 matching 7 bases. CDR1 and CDR2 (germline): GTSNPN, SVGIG (reference sequence). Losses at the gene ends were 3 bases for V and 5 bases for J; bases not matched to a gene: 10. This CDR3 has 14 amino acids. The CDR3 here is CAWSRTGGFDEQYF. The CDR3 DNA reads TGTGCCTGGAGCCGGACGGGGGGATTCGACGAGCAGTACTTC.

There are a few counts of this clone. The chain uses TRBV7-2 and TRBJ1-1, with 8 bases lining up with TRBD1. V lost 5 bases to trimming and J lost 0 bases; unmatched junction nucleotides: 8. This CDR3 has 16 amino acids. Germline loops: CDR1 SGHTA, CDR2 FQGNSA. The CDR3 coding sequence is TGTGCCAGCAGCCTGGACAGGGTCAATATGAACACTGAAGCTTTCTTT. This gives the protein CASSLDRVNMNTEAFF. The full variable domain, its missing parts supplied by reference TRBV7-2 and TRBJ1-1, is GAGVSQSPSNKVTEKGKDVELRCDPISGHTALYWYRQSLGQGLEFLIYFQGNSAPDKSGLPSDRFSAERTGGSVSTLTIQRTQQEDSAVYLCASSLDRVNMNTEAFFGQGTRLTVV.

The chain links TRBV5-4 to TRBJ2-5, with TRBD2 identical over 7 bases. The trim removed 2 bases at V and 0 bases at J, leaving 13 bases unmatched. From germline, CDR1 is SGHNT and CDR2 YYREEE (reference sequence). The CDR3 covers 18 residues. The CDR3 region is CASSLAGQPLQYQETQYF. The CDR3 nucleotides are TGTGCCAGCAGCTTAGCGGGGCAACCTCTTCAGTACCAAGAGACCCAGTACTTC.

This rearrangement joins TRBV5-5 to TRBJ2-4; 10 positions match TRBD1. CDR3 length: 14 residues. Germline V lookup: CDR1 SGHKS, CDR2 YYEKEE (reference sequence). The V gene end was trimmed by 4 bases and the J gene end by 10 bases; junction bases not matched to a gene: 8. CDR3 in amino acids: CASSPRTGGGIQYF. The CDR3 DNA follows: TGTGCCAGCAGCCCCCGGACAGGGGGTGGTATTCAGTACTTC.

The rearrangement joins TRBV2 to TRBJ2-5, with a weak D call TRBD1 (5 bases). The CDR3 extends over 13 amino acids. Germline values: CDR1 SNHLY, CDR2 FYNNEI. Trimming removed 6 bases at V and 3 bases at J, with 11 bases between. The CDR3 sequence: CASSQGWEETQYF. The CDR3 coding sequence is TGTGCCAGCAGCCAGGGTTGGGAAGAGACCCAGTACTTC.

The sample holds a few counts of this clone. At the DNA level, this CDR3 is encoded by other sequences in the same sample as well. The CDR3 protein is CASSPTGNYGYTF. CDR3 sequence (DNA): TGTGCCAGCAGCCCAACAGGAAACTATGGCTACACCTTC. This chain connects TRBV5-6 to TRBJ1-2, with TRBD1 as a possible D gene (5 bases). CDR3 size: 13 residues. Trimming removed 4 bases at V and 2 bases at J, with 9 bases between. Germline values: CDR1 SGHDT, CDR2 YYEEEE.

The chain is built from TRBV11-2 and TRBJ2-1, with 13 nucleotides matching TRBD2. The CDR3 contains 16 residues. Trimming cost V 1 base and J 6 bases; bases outside gene matches: 3. The germline V gene has CDR1 SGHAT and CDR2 FQNNGV. The CDR3 coding sequence is TGTGCCAGCAGCTTAGGCGGACTAGCGGGGGCCAATGAGCAGTTCTTC. This sequence encodes CASSLGGLAGANEQFF.

The chain uses TRBV19 and TRBJ2-5; D perhaps matches TRBD1 (6 bases). The J call is in doubt because the DNA end fits TRBJ2-7 better. CDR3 length: 14 amino acids. Germline V CDR1 and CDR2: LNHDA, SQIVND (reference sequence). The CDR3 DNA is TGTGCCAGTAGCCCGACGGGACACTCCTACGAGCAGTACTTC. It translates to CASSPTGHSYEQYF.

The gene calls are TRBV18 and TRBJ1-3; D may be TRBD1 (5 bases). This CDR3 region has 15 residues. The germline CDR1 and CDR2 sequences are KGHSH and LQKENI. Trimming took off 3 bases at V and 0 bases at J, with 9 bases between the two ends. The CDR3: CASSPDSVSGNTIYF. The CDR3 nucleotides are TGTGCCAGCTCACCTGACAGCGTCTCTGGAAACACCATATATTTT.

This rearrangement joins TRBV7-6 to TRBJ2-3, with 10 bases that match TRBD2. The CDR3 has 17 amino acids. Looked up from germline, CDR1 is SGHVS and CDR2 is FNYEAQ. The junction had 7 bases not matched to a gene; V was cut back by 2 bases and J by 2 bases. The CDR3 DNA sequence: TGTGCCAGCAGCTTACTCCTAGCGGGGGCCTCCACAGATACGCAGTATTTT. Protein product: CASSLLLAGASTDTQYF.

The chain carries TRBV29-1 and TRBJ2-7; no definite D call. V lost 5 bases to trimming and J lost 0 bases, with 8 bases between them. Germline assignment: CDR1 SQVTM and CDR2 ANQGSEA. The CDR3 extends over 12 amino acids. The CDR3 is CSVPVSSYEQYF. CDR3 DNA sequence: TGCAGCGTTCCTGTATCCTCCTACGAGCAGTACTTC.

The gene calls are TRBV7-6 and TRBJ2-5; no clear D. The germline V gene has CDR1 SGHVS and CDR2 FNYEAQ. This CDR3 region has 14 residues. V was cut by 5 bases and J by 2 bases, with 12 bases left in between. CDR3 DNA: TGTGCCAGCAGCGCAGGTGCAGGTCAAGAGACCCAGTACTTC. Its translation: CASSAGAGQETQYF.

Only one count was recorded for this clone. The V call is TRBV25-1, the J call TRBJ2-2, with TRBD2 matching over 7 bases. V lost 4 bases to trimming and J lost 6 bases; unmatched junction nucleotides: 8. The germline CDR1 and CDR2 sequences are MGHDK and SYGVNS. The CDR3 has 15 amino acids. In DNA form, the CDR3 reads TGTGCCAGCAGTGTCGGGAGGCTAGGGGCCGGGGAGCTGTTTTTT. This codes for CASSVGRLGAGELFF. The variable domain in full, completed from reference TRBV25-1 and TRBJ2-2, reads EADIYQTPRYLVIGTGKKITLECSQTMGHDKMYWYQQDPGMELHLIHYSYGVNSTEKGDLSSESTVSRIRTEHFPLTLESARPSHTSQYLCASSVGRLGAGELFFGEGSRLTVL.

The rearrangement links TRBV18 to TRBJ2-7, with D possibly being TRBD2 (7 bases). With 2 bases removed from V and 3 bases from J, the gap between germline ends came to 14 bases. This CDR3 spans 15 amino acids. The germline CDR1 and CDR2 sequences are KGHSH and LQKENI. CDR3 region: CASSPAAGHNYEQYF. Here the CDR3 DNA reads TGTGCCAGCTCACCAGCAGCGGGACACAACTACGAGCAGTACTTC. The entire variable domain, with the rest obtained from reference TRBV18 and TRBJ2-7, is as follows: NAGVMQNPRHLVRRRGQEARLRCSPMKGHSHVYWYRQLPEEGLKFMVYLQKENIIDESGMPKERFSAEFPKEGPSILRIQQVVRGDSAAYFCASSPAAGHNYEQYFGPGTRLTVT.

The chain uses TRBV28 and TRBJ2-6; 12 bases are a match to TRBD1. Germline CDR1 is MDHEN and CDR2 is SYDVKM. V lost 5 bases to trimming and J lost 7 bases; unmatched junction nucleotides: 3. CDR3 length equals 15 residues. The CDR3 is CASSGGQGAANVLTF. The CDR3 DNA is TGTGCCAGCAGTGGGGGACAGGGGGCAGCCAACGTCCTGACTTTC.

This rearrangement joins TRBV6-1 to TRBJ2-7; no clear D gene. V was cut by 3 bases and J by 3 bases, with 18 bases left in between. The CDR3 has 16 amino acids. The germline V gene encodes CDR1 MNHNS and CDR2 SASEGT. CDR3 loop: CASSDFGGTTLYEQYF. CDR3 bases: TGTGCCAGCAGTGATTTCGGCGGAACCACCCTCTACGAGCAGTACTTC.

J is TRBJ2-5 and V is TRBV5-1; D is possibly TRBD1 (7 bases). Germline CDR1 is SGHRS and CDR2 is YFSETQ. The CDR3 runs 15 residues. The germline V and J ends were trimmed by 3 bases and 4 bases, with 16 bases remaining between them. CDR3 region: CASSSAQGGRETQYF. The DNA of the CDR3 is TGCGCCAGCAGCTCCGCCCAGGGGGGACGAGAGACCCAGTACTTC.

This clone was seen just once. The chain couples TRBV2 to TRBJ2-3, with 8 bases lining up with TRBD2. V shed 4 bases and J 7 bases; nucleotides not matched to a gene: 13. The CDR3 loop spans 16 amino acids. The germline V gene encodes CDR1 SNHLY and CDR2 FYNNEI. The CDR3 bases are TGTGCCAGCAGTGGGGTTACTTCGGGGGGGAGGAATACGCAGTATTTT. Encoded protein: CASSGVTSGGRNTQYF.

V is TRBV10-1 and J is TRBJ2-3, with 7 positions matching TRBD1. J was trimmed by 0 bases and V by 8 bases; bases with no gene match: 5. Per germline, CDR1 WNHNN and CDR2 SYGVQD (reference sequence). This CDR3 spans 14 amino acids. The CDR3 coding sequence is TGCGCCAGCCCGGACAGGTCTAGCACAGATACGCAGTATTTT. Its protein is CASPDRSSTDTQYF.

The chain recombines TRBV10-3 with TRBJ1-6; 10 positions agree with TRBD1. With V trimmed by 4 bases and J by 7 bases, 13 bases remained unmatched. Germline assignment: CDR1 ENHRY and CDR2 SYGVKD. This CDR3 is 18 amino acids long. The CDR3: CAISGAPGQGSLNSPLHF. Written as DNA, the CDR3 is TGTGCCATCAGTGGGGCTCCGGGACAGGGGTCATTAAATTCACCCCTCCACTTT.

The chain uses TRBV14 and TRBJ2-3; tentatively, D is TRBD2 (6 bases). The V end was cut by 1 base, the J end by 10 bases, with 12 bases between. CDR1 and CDR2 from the germline V gene are SGHDN and FVKESK. The CDR3 has 13 residues. The CDR3 region is CASSQVGPGAQYF. The CDR3 DNA is TGTGCCAGCAGCCAAGTCGGGCCGGGGGCGCAGTATTTT.

The chain couples TRBV30 to TRBJ2-3, with D perhaps matching TRBD1 (5 bases). Trimming stripped 0 bases from V and 4 bases from J, with 14 bases between. The CDR3 length is 15 residues. Germline V CDR1 and CDR2: GTSNPN, SVGIG (reference sequence). CDR3 nucleotide sequence: TGTGCCTGGAGTGTACCCCAGGGTATGGCAGATACGCAGTATTTT. Translating gives CAWSVPQGMADTQYF.

This chain uses TRBV9 with TRBJ2-2; 7 bases align to TRBD2. The CDR3 runs 17 residues. Germline V lookup: CDR1 SGDLS, CDR2 YYNGEE. V lost 0 bases, J lost 6 bases, and 11 bases stayed unmatched. The CDR3 nucleotides are TGTGCCAGCAGCGTAGGATTTGCGGGGGTCGGCGCCGGGGAGCTGTTTTTT. Amino acid sequence: CASSVGFAGVGAGELFF.

The chain employs TRBV27 and TRBJ2-3; D possibly corresponds to TRBD2 (5 bases). The CDR3 extends over 14 amino acids. Trimming removed 3 bases from V and 0 bases from J, with 7 bases in between. Germline CDR1 is MNHEY and CDR2 is SMNVEV (reference sequence). CDR3: CASSLRTSTDTQYF. The DNA of the CDR3 is TGTGCCAGCAGTTTGCGGACTAGCACAGATACGCAGTATTTT.

This clone was picked up one time. The J gene is TRBJ2-5, the V gene TRBV11-1; D is unresolved. The CDR3 has 15 amino acids. V was trimmed by 1 base and J by 1 base, leaving 10 bases between them. Germline V gene sequence: CDR1 SGHAT, CDR2 FQDESV (reference sequence). CDR3 sequence reads: CASSLGRWSQETQYF. The CDR3 region has the DNA TGTGCCAGCAGCTTAGGTCGATGGAGCCAAGAGACCCAGTACTTC.